This is a list of T cell receptor beta chains from one sample in a study of response to subunit inactivated influenza vaccine. Using its own MiXCR run on the RT-PCR reads, TCRdb lists one record per CDR3 protein. The repertoire holds more than 450,000 distinct CDR3 sequences, 11% seen once, with 11% in the top ten. This sample was also put to use in a study of T cells expressing NK-cell markers.

Sequences were derived from PBMCs from blood, sampled on the day of vaccination. The receptors derive from a middle-aged man who received an inactivated influenza vaccine. Each CDR3 is given with its conserved first and last residue. The order of the fields is V gene, J gene, CDR3 length, clone size, D gene, CDR3 DNA, CDR3 protein. D genes are given only for firm matches. Only part of the rows carry a size: once, few, many, or a class if the clone is expanded.

>TRBV7-2|TRBJ2-4|13|NA|TRBD1
TGTGCCAGCAGCTCCAGACAGGGACCCATTCAGTACTTC
CASSSRQGPIQYF
>TRBV7-2|TRBJ2-2|15|few|NA
TGTGCCAGCGCATTCAAGGTTCCGTCCACCGGGGAGCTGTTTTTT
CASAFKVPSTGELFF
>TRBV7-9|TRBJ1-2|14|few|NA
TGTGCCAGCAGCTTACCATGGACCGATTATGGCTACACCTTC
CASSLPWTDYGYTF
>TRBV20-1|TRBJ2-3|14|NA|NA
TGCAGTGCTGGGGGGGGGCGGCGCACAGATACGCAGTATTTT
CSAGGGRRTDTQYF
>TRBV7-9|TRBJ1-1|12|NA|NA
TGTGCCAGCAGCTTACCGGCCAAACGAGCTTTCTTT
CASSLPAKRAFF
>TRBV12-3/TRBV12-4|TRBJ2-5|14|NA|TRBD1
TGTGCCAGCAGTCGCGACAGGGTATTCGAGACCCAGTACTTC
CASSRDRVFETQYF
>TRBV3-1|TRBJ2-1|12|few|NA
TGTGCCAGCAGCCTAAATCTCCGGGAGCAGTTCTTC
CASSLNLREQFF
>TRBV12-3/TRBV12-4|TRBJ2-3|12|NA|NA
TGTGCCAGCAGCTATGTGAGGGATACGCAGTATTTT
CASSYVRDTQYF
>TRBV3-1|TRBJ2-6|17|many|TRBD1
TGTGCCAGCAGCCAAGGGACAGGGGTTGCTGGGGCCAACGTCCTGACTTTC
CASSQGTGVAGANVLTF
>TRBV20-1|TRBJ2-1|13|many|NA
TGCAGTGCTGGTAAGGCCAGCTACAATGAGCAGTTCTTC
CSAGKASYNEQFF
>TRBV4-2|TRBJ2-1|15|many|TRBD2
TGTGCCAGCAGCCAAGGTGCGGGAGGTCGAAATGAGCAGTTCTTC
CASSQGAGGRNEQFF
>TRBV7-2|TRBJ2-3|17|few|TRBD2
TGTGCCAGCAGCCAAGGACTAGCGGGGACGCACACAGATACGCAGTATTTT
CASSQGLAGTHTDTQYF
>TRBV7-8|TRBJ2-2|20|many|TRBD2
TGTGCCAGCAGCTCATTCTTTTTCGCAGTGGAGACTAGCGTGATCGGGGAGCTGTTTTTT
CASSSFFFAVETSVIGELFF
>TRBV12-3/TRBV12-4|TRBJ1-2|16|NA|NA
TGTGCCAGCAGCCTACAACCGGCAGGGGACGTCTATGGCTACACCTTC
CASSLQPAGDVYGYTF
>TRBV5-1|TRBJ2-1|15|NA|NA
TGCGCCAGCAGCTTCCCAGGGGGGGCCCACAATGAGCAGTTCTTC
CASSFPGGAHNEQFF
>TRBV9|TRBJ2-1|16|many|NA
TGTGCCAGCAGCGTAGCTGGCACTAGCTCCTACAATGAGCAGTTCTTC
CASSVAGTSSYNEQFF
>TRBV5-6|TRBJ2-3|16|NA|TRBD2
TGTGCCAGCAGCTTAGGAGGGAGGGCCGTGACAGATACGCAGTATTTT
CASSLGGRAVTDTQYF
>TRBV12-3/TRBV12-4|TRBJ1-1|14|few|NA
TGTGCCAGCAGACACACCACAGAGAACACTGAAGCTTTCTTT
CASRHTTENTEAFF
>TRBV29-1|TRBJ2-3|13|once|TRBD1
TGCAGCGTTTCGGGACAGGTAACAGATACGCAGTATTTT
CSVSGQVTDTQYF
>TRBV4-3|TRBJ2-7|19|NA|TRBD2
TGCGCCAGCAGCCATGCGAAAAGAAGACACGGGGGGAGGTCCTTCGAGCAGTACTTC
CASSHAKRRHGGRSFEQYF
>TRBV6-5|TRBJ2-1|13|NA|NA
TGTGCCAGCAGTTCCAAACCCGGAAGAGGGCAGTTCTTC
CASSSKPGRGQFF
>TRBV30|TRBJ2-2|16|NA|TRBD1
TGTGCCTGGAGTGCATGGACAGGGGGCGTCTACGGGGAGCTGTTTTTT
CAWSAWTGGVYGELFF
>TRBV21-1|TRBJ2-7|16|NA|NA
TGTGCCAGCAGCACCCAGCGGGAGCTTTGGGGCTACGAGCAGTACTTC
CASSTQRELWGYEQYF
>TRBV3-1|TRBJ1-2|17|NA|TRBD1
TGTACCCCCAAAGGAAGCAGGGGGGCAACCCGGGACTATGGCTACACCTTC
CTPKGSRGATRDYGYTF
>TRBV5-1|TRBJ2-4|16|NA|NA
TGCGCCAGCAGCTTGGAGACAGGACGAGCCAAAAACATTCAGTACTTC
CASSLETGRAKNIQYF
>TRBV27|TRBJ1-1|14|NA|NA
TGTGCCAGCAGAGGGAGCGTACGGAACACTGAAGCTTTCTTT
CASRGSVRNTEAFF
>TRBV12-3/TRBV12-4|TRBJ2-5|15|NA|TRBD2
TGTGCCAGCAGTCCTCGGGAGCGGGAGGGGACTACCCAGTACTTC
CASSPREREGTTQYF
>TRBV20-1|TRBJ2-1|15|few|NA
TGCAGTGCTAGAGATTTAGACAGGACCTACAATGAGCAGTTCTTC
CSARDLDRTYNEQFF
>TRBV10-3|TRBJ2-3|17|few|TRBD2
TGTGCCATCAGTCCCCGGTCCCCTAGCGGGAGGGCCGATACGCAGTATTTT
CAISPRSPSGRADTQYF
>TRBV4-1|TRBJ2-3|16|NA|NA
TGCGCCAGCAGCCAAGATTGGCAGGGGGGGAGAAATACGCAGTATTTT
CASSQDWQGGRNTQYF
>TRBV6-2/TRBV6-3|TRBJ2-7|13|NA|NA
TGTGCCAGCAGTTACCGCCCTGGCGGCGAGCAGTACTTC
CASSYRPGGEQYF
>TRBV4-2|TRBJ1-4|15|NA|NA
TGTGCCAGCAGCCAAGTAACGCCCATCGGTGAAAAACTGTTTTTT
CASSQVTPIGEKLFF
>TRBV7-2|TRBJ1-5|13|many|NA
TGTGCCAGCAGCTTAGATCTTAATCAGCCCCAGCATTTT
CASSLDLNQPQHF
>TRBV12-3/TRBV12-4|TRBJ1-2|16|few|NA
TGTGCCAGCAGTAAGCGAGGGGGGGCTCGTGGTTATGGCTACACCTTC
CASSKRGGARGYGYTF
>TRBV19|TRBJ2-7|15|few|TRBD1
TGTGCCAGTAGTTCGGGACAGGGATTTATCCACGAGCAGTACTTC
CASSSGQGFIHEQYF
>TRBV6-5|TRBJ1-1|14|many|TRBD1
TGTGCCAGCAGTTACCCCGGGACAGAAATACAAGCTTTCTTT
CASSYPGTEIQAFF
>TRBV6-5|TRBJ1-6|15|NA|TRBD1
TGTGCCAGCAGTTACTCCACAGGGGTTAATTCACCCCTCCACTTT
CASSYSTGVNSPLHF
>TRBV11-2|TRBJ2-5|14|NA|TRBD1
TGTGCCAGCAGCCTATTCCGGGACAGGGAGACCCAGTACTTC
CASSLFRDRETQYF
>TRBV5-1|TRBJ2-2|19|few|NA
TGCGCCAGCAGCGCATGGAAGGGGTCGGGGACTCAGAACACCGGGGAGCTGTTTTTT
CASSAWKGSGTQNTGELFF
>TRBV6-1|TRBJ2-3|20|few|TRBD1
TGTGCCAGCAGTGAATCCCATTTTTTGATTCGGACAGGGGTTTCCGATACGCAGTATTTT
CASSESHFLIRTGVSDTQYF
>TRBV30|TRBJ2-7|16|NA|TRBD1
TGTGCCTGGAGTACTGCAGCGCGGACAGGGATGTACGAGCAGTACTTC
CAWSTAARTGMYEQYF
>TRBV7-6|TRBJ2-1|17|few|NA
TGTGCCAGCAGCCGTAGGTTTGGGGGGGCCAGCTACAATGAGCAGTTCTTC
CASSRRFGGASYNEQFF
>TRBV4-3|TRBJ2-1|15|NA|NA
TGCGCCAGCAGCCAGGTAGCGGCCGCCTACAATGAGCAGTTCTTC
CASSQVAAAYNEQFF
>TRBV12-3/TRBV12-4|TRBJ2-2|14|NA|NA
TGTGCCAGCAGTCCGGGGACATACACCGGGGAGCTGTTTTTT
CASSPGTYTGELFF
>TRBV5-5|TRBJ2-3|15|many|NA
TGTGCCAGCAGCTTGGAGGGGGGCTTCGCAGATACGCAGTATTTT
CASSLEGGFADTQYF
>TRBV7-2|TRBJ1-5|14|many|NA
TGTGCCAGCAGCCAGACACATAGCAATCAGCCCCAGCATTTT
CASSQTHSNQPQHF
>TRBV5-6|TRBJ1-1|17|few|NA
TGTGCCAGCAGTATTTTTCGGGGGAGCGGGAAGAACACTGAAGCTTTCTTT
CASSIFRGSGKNTEAFF
>TRBV4-1|TRBJ2-5|13|NA|NA
TGCGCCAGCAGCCAAGAGACAGCAGGGACCCAGTACTTC
CASSQETAGTQYF
>TRBV7-3|TRBJ2-7|12|NA|NA
TGTGCCAGCAGCTTCTGGTCGGGCGAGCAGTACTTC
CASSFWSGEQYF